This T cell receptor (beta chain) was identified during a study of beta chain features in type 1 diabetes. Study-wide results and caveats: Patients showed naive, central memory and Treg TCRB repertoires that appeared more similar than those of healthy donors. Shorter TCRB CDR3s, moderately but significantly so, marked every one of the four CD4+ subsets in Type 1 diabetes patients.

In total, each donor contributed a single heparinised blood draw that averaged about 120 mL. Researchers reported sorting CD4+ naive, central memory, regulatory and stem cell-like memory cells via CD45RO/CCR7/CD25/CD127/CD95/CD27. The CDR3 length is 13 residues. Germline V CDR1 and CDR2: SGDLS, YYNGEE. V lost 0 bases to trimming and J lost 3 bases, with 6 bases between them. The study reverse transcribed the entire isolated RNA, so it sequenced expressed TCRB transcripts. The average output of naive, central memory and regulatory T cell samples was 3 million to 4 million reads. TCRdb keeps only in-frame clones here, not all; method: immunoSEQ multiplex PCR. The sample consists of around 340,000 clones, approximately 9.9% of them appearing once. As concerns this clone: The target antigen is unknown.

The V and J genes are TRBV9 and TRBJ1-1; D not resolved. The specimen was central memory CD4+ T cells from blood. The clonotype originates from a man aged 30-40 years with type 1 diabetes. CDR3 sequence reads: CASSVGDYTEAFF. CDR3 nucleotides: TGTGCCAGCAGCGTAGGTGATTACACTGAAGCTTTCTTT.